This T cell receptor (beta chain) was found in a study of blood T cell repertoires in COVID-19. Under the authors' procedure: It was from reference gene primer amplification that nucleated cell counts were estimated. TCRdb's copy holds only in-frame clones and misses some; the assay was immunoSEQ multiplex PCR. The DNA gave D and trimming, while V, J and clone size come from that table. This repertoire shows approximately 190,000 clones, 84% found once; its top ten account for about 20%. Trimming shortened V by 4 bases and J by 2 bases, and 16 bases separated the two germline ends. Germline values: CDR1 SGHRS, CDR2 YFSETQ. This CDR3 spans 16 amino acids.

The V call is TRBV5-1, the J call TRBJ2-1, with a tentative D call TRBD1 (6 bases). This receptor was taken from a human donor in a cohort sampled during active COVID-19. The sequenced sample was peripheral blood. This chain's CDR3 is CASSDAGTTAYNEQFF. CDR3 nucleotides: TGCGCCAGCAGCGACGCCGGGACAACCGCCTACAATGAGCAGTTCTTC.